The 7 T cell receptor beta chains listed next were all sequenced from one sample in a study of T-cell memory formation after mild COVID-19. TCRdb re-called the 5' RACE reads through MiXCR, storing one row per CDR3 protein. The sample carries under 400,000 distinct CDR3 sequences, roughly 21% recorded once. Sequences were obtained from PBMCs or a T cell subset sorted from them (not recorded which). The receptor set was obtained from an adult woman who had mild COVID-19 (a few samples of this study predate the infection). Cell type and time point are not known.

This rearrangement joins TRBV12-3 or TRBV12-4 to TRBJ2-2; 8 bases match TRBD1. The V and J ends lost 4 bases and 5 bases, in that order; junction bases with no gene match: 3. The CDR3 covers 14 residues. The CDR3 nucleotides read TGTGCCAGCAGTTCGTACAGGGGGACCGGGGAGCTGTTTTTT. Amino acids: CASSSYRGTGELFF.

This clonotype came up a few times. V and J are TRBV18 and TRBJ1-1, with D unclear. Germline V gene data show CDR1 as KGHSH and CDR2 as LQKENI. V lost 2 bases to trimming and J lost 5 bases, with 6 bases between them. This CDR3 has 12 residues. The CDR3 here is CASSPRATEAFF. The CDR3 DNA reads TGTGCCAGCTCACCAAGGGCAACTGAAGCTTTCTTT.

The chain is built from TRBV5-5 and TRBJ2-5; 8 nucleotides line up with TRBD1. CDR1 and CDR2 (germline): SGHKS, YYEKEE (reference sequence). Trimming cost V 4 bases and J 1 base; bases outside gene matches: 3. The CDR3 extends over 14 amino acids. Here the CDR3 DNA reads TGTGCCAGCAGCAAACAGGGGGGCCAAGAGACCCAGTACTTC. It encodes CASSKQGGQETQYF.

The rearrangement links TRBV25-1 to TRBJ2-7, with 8 bases matching TRBD1. Germline V gives CDR1 MGHDK, CDR2 SYGVNS. This CDR3 comprises 15 residues. J lost 2 bases, V lost 5 bases, and 8 bases had no gene match. The CDR3 region has the DNA TGTGCCAGCAGTCGTACCGGGACAGGAGCCTACGAGCAGTACTTC. It codes for CASSRTGTGAYEQYF.

V and J are TRBV12-3 or TRBV12-4 and TRBJ2-5; unclear D gene. The CDR3 is made up of 14 amino acids. Trimming shortened V by 7 bases and J by 1 base, and 13 bases separated the two germline ends. CDR3 sequence: CASNSAGIQETQYF. CDR3 DNA: TGTGCCAGCAATTCGGCCGGCATCCAAGAGACCCAGTACTTC.

The chain combines TRBV7-3 with TRBJ2-5; 7 nucleotides line up with TRBD2. J lost 4 bases, V lost 2 bases, and 10 bases had no gene match. The CDR3 spans 16 residues. Per germline, CDR1 SGHTA and CDR2 FQGTGA. DNA for the CDR3: TGTGCCAGCAGCTTATCCCAGGGACTACCGCGAGAGACCCAGTACTTC. Protein: CASSLSQGLPRETQYF.

The V call is TRBV29-1, the J call TRBJ2-3; D not resolved. This CDR3 has 11 amino acids. Germline CDR1 and CDR2: SQVTM and ANQGSEA. The V end lost 5 bases, the J end lost 4 bases, and 7 bases lay between the germline ends. The CDR3 spells CSVSRPDTQYF. The CDR3 bases are TGCAGCGTTTCCCGGCCAGATACGCAGTATTTT.